The present entry profiles one T cell receptor beta chain with its context. Germline trimming cut 3 bases from V and 3 bases from J; bases unmatched to any gene: 13. The germline V gene has CDR1 SGDLS and CDR2 YYNGEE. This CDR3 is 17 amino acids long. This sample is part of a study of blood T cell repertoires in COVID-19. The protocol was immunoSEQ multiplex PCR, while the TCRdb copy is restricted to in-frame clones and leaves out a portion. The top ten clones hold roughly 14% of a sample with about 18,000 clones, about 81% of them seen once. The TCR was taken from a man aged 35-49 years with active or convalescent COVID-19. The rearrangement joins TRBV9 to TRBJ2-5, with 8 bases identical to TRBD1. The sample was peripheral blood. In DNA form, the CDR3 reads TGTGCCAGCAGCGCTACCAGGGGGCCAGCGAGGGAAGAGACCCAGTACTTC. It encodes CASSATRGPAREETQYF.